This is a list of T cell receptor beta chains from one sample in a study of shared clonotypes between healthy human individuals. Repertoires were generated with immunoSEQ multiplex PCR, while TCRdb's copy carries only in-frame clones and drops some. The table has hundreds of thousands of clones, about 91% seen once. Sequencing was done on a sample of naive CD8+ T cells sorted from blood. Receptors originate from a man under 40 in good health. CDR3s include the opening cysteine and the closing phenylalanine or tryptophan. A D gene is named only where the DNA matches it firmly. Clone size is not always given. Where it is, it says once, few, many or a class for expanded clones.

j_call,v_call,d_call,clone_size,cdr3_aa,cdr3_nt
TRBJ2-7,TRBV7-8,NA,NA,CASSLDRGSTYEQYF,TGTGCCAGCAGCTTAGATCGGGGGAGTACCTACGAGCAGTACTTC
TRBJ2-7,TRBV7-9,NA,NA,CASSPGNEWYEQYF,TGTGCCAGCAGCCCCGGAAATGAGTGGTACGAGCAGTACTTC
TRBJ1-1,TRBV14,NA,NA,CASSQVAGLETEAFF,TGTGCCAGCAGCCAAGTTGCAGGGCTTGAGACTGAAGCTTTCTTT
TRBJ2-7,TRBV6-5,NA,NA,CASSYSLNSYEQYF,TGTGCCAGCAGTTACTCGTTAAACTCCTACGAGCAGTACTTC
TRBJ2-1,TRBV12-2,NA,NA,CASRSKTSSLYNEQFF,TGTGCAAGTCGCTCTAAGACTAGCTCCCTTTACAATGAGCAGTTCTTC
TRBJ1-3,TRBV6-6,NA,NA,CASTPGGGHSGNTIYF,TGTGCCAGCACCCCTGGGGGCGGACACTCTGGAAACACCATATATTTT
TRBJ2-2,TRBV11-2,NA,NA,CASSLGPGWTGELFF,TGTGCCAGCAGTTTAGGGCCGGGTTGGACCGGGGAGCTGTTTTTT
TRBJ2-1,TRBV19,TRBD2,NA,CASSNAGGNEQFF,TGTGCCAGTAGTAATGCGGGAGGGAATGAGCAGTTCTTC
TRBJ2-1,TRBV6-4,TRBD2,NA,CASSDFPLLAGGGGEQFF,TGTGCCAGCAGTGACTTCCCCCTACTAGCGGGAGGAGGTGGTGAGCAGTTCTTC
TRBJ2-1,TRBV7-9,NA,many,CASSLVVHEQFF,TGTGCCAGCAGCTTAGTGGTCCATGAGCAGTTCTTC
TRBJ2-7,TRBV19,NA,NA,CATQDSSYEQYF,TGTGCCACTCAGGACAGTTCCTACGAGCAGTACTTC
TRBJ1-1,TRBV13,NA,NA,CASSLGGPNTEAFF,TGTGCCAGCAGCTTAGGGGGCCCGAACACTGAAGCTTTCTTT
TRBJ1-5,TRBV11-2,NA,NA,CASSYGNQPQHF,TGTGCCAGCAGCTACGGGAACCAGCCCCAGCATTTT
TRBJ2-7,TRBV7-9,NA,NA,CASSPSPAGDYEQYF,TGTGCCAGCAGCCCCAGCCCAGCAGGGGATTACGAGCAGTACTTC
TRBJ2-1,TRBV7-9,NA,NA,CASSQPTDPNEQFF,TGTGCCAGCAGCCAACCGACGGACCCTAATGAGCAGTTCTTC
TRBJ2-5,TRBV7-9,TRBD1,NA,CASSSVTGGRRETQYF,TGTGCCAGCAGCTCTGTGACAGGGGGCCGGAGAGAGACCCAGTACTTC
TRBJ2-5,TRBV14,NA,NA,CASSQDQGETQYF,TGTGCCAGCAGCCAAGATCAAGGGGAGACCCAGTACTTC
TRBJ2-1,TRBV19,TRBD2,NA,CASSVGLAGINEQFF,TGTGCCAGTAGTGTCGGACTAGCGGGGATCAATGAGCAGTTCTTC
TRBJ1-1,TRBV4-1,NA,NA,CASSLNQGSTEAFF,TGCGCCAGCAGCCTAAACCAGGGGAGCACTGAAGCTTTCTTT
TRBJ1-2,TRBV2,NA,NA,CASPTGAYGYTF,TGTGCCAGCCCCACAGGAGCCTATGGCTACACCTTC
TRBJ2-1,TRBV27,NA,NA,CASSHETLAASGLYNEQFF,TGTGCCAGCAGCCACGAGACCCTGGCAGCAAGCGGGTTGTACAATGAGCAGTTCTTC
TRBJ2-7,TRBV7-9,NA,NA,CASSSEYRTQQYF,TGTGCCAGCAGCTCGGAGTACCGTACGCAGCAGTACTTC
TRBJ2-7,TRBV19,NA,NA,CASSIATGSYEQYF,TGTGCCAGTAGTATAGCGACAGGATCCTACGAGCAGTACTTC
TRBJ2-1,TRBV4-1,TRBD2,once,CASSQDWGLAALGEQFF,TGCGCCAGCAGCCAAGATTGGGGACTAGCGGCATTAGGTGAGCAGTTCTTC
TRBJ2-7,TRBV18,NA,NA,CASSTRTVPYEQYF,TGTGCCAGCTCAACGAGGACAGTCCCCTACGAGCAGTACTTC
TRBJ1-1,TRBV29-1,NA,NA,CSVGHADPNTEAFF,TGCAGCGTTGGACATGCAGATCCCAACACTGAAGCTTTCTTT
TRBJ2-3,TRBV11-3,TRBD2,NA,CASSSRTSGSADTQYF,TGTGCCAGCAGCTCCAGGACTAGCGGGAGCGCAGATACGCAGTATTTT
TRBJ1-5,TRBV6-5,NA,NA,CASSYGPNQPQHF,TGTGCCAGCAGTTACGGGCCAAATCAGCCCCAGCATTTT
TRBJ2-1,TRBV7-9,NA,NA,CASSLNSARVGLLGGEQFF,TGTGCCAGCAGCTTAAATAGTGCTCGCGTGGGGCTCCTGGGGGGTGAGCAGTTCTTC
TRBJ1-3,TRBV9,NA,NA,CASSEPRVGGNTIYF,TGTGCCAGCAGCGAGCCCCGGGTGGGGGGAAACACCATATATTTT
TRBJ2-1,TRBV27,TRBD2,NA,CASSSYQRTGTSGLNEQFF,TGTGCCAGCAGTTCTTACCAACGAACCGGGACTAGCGGACTTAATGAGCAGTTCTTC
TRBJ1-1,TRBV27,NA,NA,CASSPIDGTPTEAFF,TGTGCCAGCAGTCCAATAGATGGGACCCCCACTGAAGCTTTCTTT
TRBJ2-7,TRBV18,NA,NA,CASSPWGEEQPSYEQYF,TGTGCCAGCTCACCATGGGGGGAGGAACAACCCTCCTACGAGCAGTACTTC
TRBJ1-2,TRBV19,NA,NA,CASLRTDNYGYTF,TGTGCCAGTCTTCGAACAGATAACTATGGCTACACCTTC
TRBJ2-7,TRBV6-1,TRBD1,once,CASSEAYLRTGAPYEQYF,TGTGCCAGCAGTGAAGCCTACTTAAGGACAGGGGCCCCCTACGAGCAGTACTTC
TRBJ1-4,TRBV11-2,NA,NA,CASSFQEKLFF,TGTGCCAGCAGCTTCCAGGAAAAACTGTTTTTT
TRBJ2-6,TRBV27,NA,NA,CASGLGANVLTF,TGTGCCAGCGGTCTAGGGGCCAACGTCCTGACTTTC
TRBJ2-7,TRBV4-1,TRBD2,NA,CASSQGPWAGDDEQYF,TGCGCCAGCAGCCAAGGCCCCTGGGCGGGAGACGACGAGCAGTACTTC
TRBJ1-2,TRBV11-2,NA,NA,CASSSRVPGQLLYGYTF,TGTGCCAGCAGCTCCAGAGTCCCGGGACAATTACTCTATGGCTACACCTTC
TRBJ2-1,TRBV11-3,NA,NA,CASSTGSSYNEQFF,TGTGCCAGCAGCACGGGAAGCTCCTACAATGAGCAGTTCTTC
TRBJ1-1,TRBV27,NA,NA,CASSLRQENTEAFF,TGTGCCAGCAGTTTACGACAGGAGAACACTGAAGCTTTCTTT
TRBJ2-1,TRBV11-2,NA,NA,CASSRRGNEQFF,TGTGCCAGCAGCAGAAGAGGCAATGAGCAGTTCTTC
TRBJ2-7,TRBV13,NA,NA,CASSPPRESPYEQYF,TGTGCCAGCAGCCCCCCCCGGGAGTCCCCCTACGAGCAGTACTTC
TRBJ1-1,TRBV29-1,NA,NA,CSVGGLNTEAFF,TGCAGCGTTGGGGGGTTAAACACTGAAGCTTTCTTT
TRBJ1-2,TRBV29-1,NA,NA,CSVEYGGYTF,TGCAGCGTTGAATACGGTGGCTACACCTTC
TRBJ1-1,TRBV9,NA,NA,CASEPFGGMNTEAFF,TGTGCCAGCGAGCCTTTTGGGGGAATGAACACTGAAGCTTTCTTT
TRBJ2-7,TRBV14,TRBD2,NA,CASSQGLLATYEQYF,TGTGCCAGCAGCCAGGGGTTACTAGCGACCTACGAGCAGTACTTC
TRBJ2-7,TRBV7-9,NA,NA,CASSFGISGHYEQYF,TGTGCCAGCAGCTTCGGGATTAGCGGACACTACGAGCAGTACTTC
TRBJ1-5,TRBV7-2,TRBD1,NA,CASSPQGSQPQHF,TGTGCCAGCAGCCCACAGGGGTCTCAGCCCCAGCATTTT
TRBJ1-2,TRBV7-9,NA,NA,CASSLGGNYGYTF,TGTGCCAGCAGCTTAGGTGGGAACTATGGCTACACCTTC
TRBJ2-2,TRBV27,NA,once,CASSLGRSVTGELFF,TGTGCCAGCAGTTTAGGAAGGTCGGTAACCGGGGAGCTGTTTTTT
TRBJ2-5,TRBV27,NA,NA,CASSSGFGSNQETQYF,TGTGCCAGCAGTTCCGGGTTCGGCAGTAACCAAGAGACCCAGTACTTC
TRBJ2-7,TRBV7-9,TRBD2,NA,CASRPAGTSEDEQYF,TGTGCCAGCAGACCCGCGGGGACTAGCGAGGACGAGCAGTACTTC
TRBJ2-4,TRBV2,TRBD2,NA,CASSPLGTQLAGDKNIQYF,TGTGCCAGCAGTCCCCTTGGGACTCAACTAGCGGGAGACAAAAACATTCAGTACTTC
TRBJ2-1,TRBV27,TRBD1,NA,CASRLQGPLVNEQFF,TGTGCCAGCAGGTTACAGGGGCCGTTGGTCAATGAGCAGTTCTTC
TRBJ2-1,TRBV19,TRBD1,NA,CASSIKPGQVFYNEQFF,TGTGCCAGTAGTATTAAGCCGGGACAGGTATTTTACAATGAGCAGTTCTTC
TRBJ1-3,TRBV9,NA,NA,CASRSGNTIYF,TGTGCCAGCCGGTCTGGAAACACCATATATTTT